Included here is one T cell receptor beta chain sequence, with context. Per the study methods: Researchers report that nucleated cell counts were estimated from reference gene primer amplification. Sequencing used immunoSEQ multiplex PCR; TCRdb keeps in-frame clones, though not all of them. D and trimming come from the DNA, and the V and J calls and clone size come from that table. The sample contains about 350,000 clones, around 88% of which appear only once. Enrolment of Seattle patients took place during active infection, and they were followed longitudinally. This sample is part of a study of blood T cell repertoires in COVID-19. Overall study context: Spain, Italy and the United States supplied samples that represented acute and convalescent COVID-19. PBMCs, B-cell-depleted T cells, or T cells provided the cDNA or gDNA that made up the material.

Germline trimming cut 2 bases from V and 4 bases from J; bases unmatched to any gene: 16. Germline CDR1 LGHNT, CDR2 FRNRAP. The CDR3 has 20 residues. Sequencing input: peripheral blood. The V gene is TRBV12-5, the J gene TRBJ2-3; 12 positions match TRBD2. This sequence originates from a woman aged 55-69 years with COVID-19, enrolled during active disease. The CDR3: CASGLSSRASGGAPPDTQYF. The CDR3 region has the DNA TGTGCTAGTGGTTTGAGTTCGAGGGCTAGCGGGGGGGCCCCCCCAGATACGCAGTATTTT.